This is a list of T cell receptor beta chains from one sample in a study of identifying expanded T cells in peripheral blood. TCRdb keeps only in-frame clones here, not all; method: immunoSEQ multiplex PCR. The data contain about 100,000 clones, around 89% of them singletons. What was sequenced was blood. The receptors originated from a person between 18 and 75 years old in good health. CDR3s include the opening cysteine and the closing phenylalanine or tryptophan. Fields, in order: J gene, clone size, D gene, V gene, CDR3 DNA, CDR3 protein. A D gene is named only where the DNA matches it firmly. Expanded clones get a size class; other rows say once, few or many, or leave the size out.

TRBJ1-4,.,.,TRBV19,TGTGCCAGTAGACTTAATGAAAAACTGTTTTTT,CASRLNEKLFF
TRBJ1-2,.,TRBD1,TRBV6-5,TGTGCCAGCAGTCTCACAGGGGCCATAACTCATGGCTACACCTTC,CASSLTGAITHGYTF
TRBJ1-1,.,.,TRBV7-9,TGTGCCAGCAGCAAAGGGGGTGAAGCTTTCTTT,CASSKGGEAFF
TRBJ2-2,.,TRBD1,TRBV5-4,TGTGCCAGCAGCGGATATTCCGGGACAGTGAACACCGGGGAGCTGTTTTTT,CASSGYSGTVNTGELFF
TRBJ2-7,.,TRBD1,TRBV6-5,TGTGCCAGCAGCCCGGGACAGGGGATTTACGAGCAGTACTTC,CASSPGQGIYEQYF
TRBJ1-6,.,.,TRBV4-3,TGCGCCAGCAGCCAAGAGGGGGCCCCGACCTCACCCCTCCACTTT,CASSQEGAPTSPLHF
TRBJ1-3,.,.,TRBV11-2,TGTGCCAGCAGCCCGACTCAGGTGCCCCACTCTGGAAACACCATATATTTT,CASSPTQVPHSGNTIYF
TRBJ2-1,.,TRBD2,TRBV5-4,TGTGCCAGCAGCTTCGGTAGCGGGGGGGCCACTGAGCAGTTCTTC,CASSFGSGGATEQFF
TRBJ1-1,once,.,TRBV5-5,TGTGCCAGCAGCTATAATCCGGGACACGTTTACACTGAAGCTTTCTTT,CASSYNPGHVYTEAFF
TRBJ2-7,.,.,TRBV6-6,TGTGCCAGCAGTTACTTAACGGGTCTCTCCTACGAGCAGTACTTC,CASSYLTGLSYEQYF
TRBJ1-5,.,.,TRBV28,TGTGCCAGCAGTTTATTAGTCGGGCCCCAGCATTTT,CASSLLVGPQHF
TRBJ1-6,once,TRBD1,TRBV5-1,TGCGCCACCCAGACAGGGCGAGGGGGATCCCTCCACTTT,CATQTGRGGSLHF
TRBJ2-3,.,.,TRBV11-2,TGTGCCAGCTGGGGGGGGGCAGGAGATACGCAGTATTTT,CASWGGAGDTQYF
TRBJ1-5,.,.,TRBV7-8,TGTGCCAGCAGCTTAGCTGAACAGAGCAATCAGCCCCAGCATTTT,CASSLAEQSNQPQHF
TRBJ1-3,.,.,TRBV5-1,TGCGCCAGCAGCTTGGTTTCCGGGGACTCTGGAAACACCATATATTTT,CASSLVSGDSGNTIYF
TRBJ1-1,.,TRBD1,TRBV29-1,TGCAGCGTTGAAGATCCGAGGACAGGTTTATTGGCTTTCTTT,CSVEDPRTGLLAFF
TRBJ2-2,.,.,TRBV10-3,TGTGCCATCAAAGGGGGACTCTCCACCGGGGAGCTGTTTTTT,CAIKGGLSTGELFF
TRBJ1-1,.,.,TRBV9,TGTGCCAGCAGCGTAGAGGGCACCGAGAACACTGAAGCTTTCTTT,CASSVEGTENTEAFF
TRBJ2-3,.,TRBD2,TRBV29-1,TGCAGCGTTGAGGGCGGGGGGGCCCCAGATACGCAGTATTTT,CSVEGGGAPDTQYF
TRBJ2-7,.,.,TRBV27,TGTGCCAGCAGTTTTGGGCAGGGGAGTTACGAGCAGTACTTC,CASSFGQGSYEQYF
TRBJ2-1,.,TRBD2,TRBV6-5,TGTGCCAGCAGTTGGGCGGGGACTAGCGGGGACAATGAGCAGTTCTTC,CASSWAGTSGDNEQFF
TRBJ1-2,.,.,TRBV18,TGTGCCAGCTCACCAGAGGGAACCTTCACTAGCTATGGCTACACCTTC,CASSPEGTFTSYGYTF
TRBJ1-5,.,.,TRBV7-2,TGTGCCAGCGGCTCGGGGATGGGCAATCAGCCCCAGCATTTT,CASGSGMGNQPQHF
TRBJ2-7,few,TRBD2,TRBV7-2,TGTGCCAGCAGCCCCGGGGGGGGAGACTACGAGCAGTACTTC,CASSPGGGDYEQYF
TRBJ2-1,.,TRBD2,TRBV2,TGTGCCAGCAGTGTCTCTAGTACTAGCGGGGGGGCCCTCAATGAGCAGTTCTTC,CASSVSSTSGGALNEQFF
TRBJ2-2,.,TRBD1,TRBV5-1,TGCGCCAGCAGCATCGGGACAGGGCGCGCCGGGGAGCTGTTTTTT,CASSIGTGRAGELFF
TRBJ2-4,.,.,TRBV18,TGTGCCAGCTCACTAGGACAGGGAGGGGCCAAAAACATTCAGTACTTC,CASSLGQGGAKNIQYF
TRBJ1-1,.,.,TRBV5-5,TGTGCCAGCAGCGTTGCAGGGTTTGACACTGAAGCTTTCTTT,CASSVAGFDTEAFF
TRBJ2-2,.,.,TRBV18,TGTGCCAGCTCCCAGGGCCGCGCCGGGGAGCTGTTTTTT,CASSQGRAGELFF
TRBJ1-2,.,.,TRBV10-3,TGTGCCATCAGGGGGGGCGGAAGCTACACCTTC,CAIRGGGSYTF
TRBJ1-1,once,TRBD1,TRBV28,TGTGCCAGCAGTTCCCCCGGGACAGGGATGAACACTGAAGCTTTCTTT,CASSSPGTGMNTEAFF
TRBJ2-5,.,TRBD2,TRBV5-6,TGTGCCAGCAGCTCGAGCGGGGGGGCCTCGGAGACCCAGTACTTC,CASSSSGGASETQYF
TRBJ2-1,.,.,TRBV28,TGTGCCAGCAGTTTTGGCCCAAGAAATGAGCAGTTCTTC,CASSFGPRNEQFF
TRBJ1-2,.,TRBD1,TRBV6-5,TGTGCCAGCAGCAAATTCGCCAGGGGGCAGTTAGGCTACACCTTC,CASSKFARGQLGYTF
TRBJ2-5,.,.,TRBV4-2,TGTGCCAGCAGCCAAGATTCGGAGACCCAGTACTTC,CASSQDSETQYF
TRBJ1-2,.,TRBD1,TRBV28,TGTGCCAGCAGTTTAGTTGGGGACAGGGCTGAAGGCTACACCTTC,CASSLVGDRAEGYTF
TRBJ1-1,.,.,TRBV6-6,TGTGCCACTCAAAAGAGGACTGAAGCTTTCTTT,CATQKRTEAFF
TRBJ1-1,once,.,TRBV10-3,TGTGCCATTTCGAAAGGGGCGGTTACTGAAGCTTTCTTT,CAISKGAVTEAFF
TRBJ2-3,.,.,TRBV4-3,TGCGCCAGCAGCCAAGAGGGTCTAGGGACGCAGTATTTT,CASSQEGLGTQYF
TRBJ1-6,.,.,TRBV6-5,TGTGCCAGCACTAACAGGGAACCCCTCCACTTT,CASTNREPLHF
TRBJ1-4,.,.,TRBV19,TGTGCCAGTAGTATAGAGGAGGGGGGCACTAATGAAAAACTGTTTTTT,CASSIEEGGTNEKLFF
TRBJ1-1,.,.,TRBV5-4,TGTGCCAGCAGCCCTGCGGGAAGCCGCAACACTGAAGCTTTCTTT,CASSPAGSRNTEAFF
TRBJ1-2,.,TRBD1,TRBV7-2,TGTGCCAGCAGCTTGGGTCGGAGCCCGACAGGGGGGCATGGCTACACCTTC,CASSLGRSPTGGHGYTF
TRBJ2-1,.,.,TRBV7-2,TGTGCCAGCAGCTTGGATCCTTACACAGGCTACAATGAGCAGTTCTTC,CASSLDPYTGYNEQFF
TRBJ1-1,.,.,TRBV4-3,TGCGCCAGCAGCCAAGGGGTTGAAGCTTTCTTT,CASSQGVEAFF
TRBJ2-2,.,.,TRBV2,TGTGCCAGCATGGTCCAGCTGGGTACCGGGGAGCTGTTTTTT,CASMVQLGTGELFF
TRBJ1-2,.,.,TRBV10-3,TGTGCCATCAGGGGGGATAACTATGGCTACACCTTC,CAIRGDNYGYTF
TRBJ1-1,.,TRBD1,TRBV29-1,TGCAGCGTTGAAGTATTCCAGACAGGGGTGAACACTGAAGCTTTCTTT,CSVEVFQTGVNTEAFF